This record covers a single T cell receptor (beta chain). This clone has only a few counts. This receptor's antigen is unknown. No much larger clonotype is one base removed from it; base qualities were not supplied. Receptors were amplified or captured by the immunoSEQ multiplex PCR assay. The authors' analysis ran thus. To diagnose cytomegalovirus status from the catalog of TCR beta chain sequences, a statistical classification framework was built. TCRdb re-hosts the immuneACCESS table, in-frame sequences only. Its copies lack some clones; in the studies checked, an unresolved V gene accounts for under half of them, and the cause for the rest is not known. The V and J calls and clone size are taken from that table; D and trimming were inferred from the DNA. Counted in this sample were roughly 120,000 clones; 88% of them appeared once. About 6% of the sample is held by the ten biggest clonotypes. The data were taken from a study of cytomegalovirus exposure and HLA in healthy donors (TCRdb year 2017). For context, the study as a whole: According to a later analysis, one platform produced both the roughly 130 validation repertoires and the approximately 670 repertoires of the first cohort. The study was designed to test whether signatures of past pathogen exposure could be identified by cataloging public T cell receptors. The study combined high-throughput TCR immunosequencing, statistical association of individual TCRs with disease status, and machine learning to predict cytomegalovirus infection status. Besides the first cohort of approximately 710 subjects, a separate validation cohort made up of over 100 different subjects was used.

Separate from the approximately 670-subject first cohort, the validation cohort of roughly 130 subjects was the group to which the donors belonged. According to the germline V gene, CDR1 reads SNHLY and CDR2 reads FYNNEI. From the cysteine through the phenylalanine, the CDR3 covers 10 amino acids. The entry retains the CDR3 DNA only, 30 bases that are in frame from base 1. The trim is 8 bases for V and 8 bases for J, with a gap of 9 bases between the germline ends. Overall results and qualifications from the work: In vitro tests confirmed that a few of the cytomegalovirus-associated TCR beta chains recognize cytomegalovirus antigens. It was suggested by the authors that the approach could potentially be generalized to other disease states and immunological phenotypes. The classifier was reported to diagnose cytomegalovirus status with high specificity and sensitivity in both the original and validation cohorts. In the study, roughly 160 TCR beta chains were listed as associated with cytomegalovirus. All 120 or so repertoires were used to score co-occurrence in the validation cohort in a later analysis, because that analysis had no HLA typing for the cohort. Across donors, most TCR sequences were observed very rarely, whereas some public TCRs were present in many individuals. Of the cluster scores, roughly 95% were above 0 in a later analysis, which found that TCRs clustered in the first cohort also tended to co-occur in the 90 to 150 validation repertoires.

This receptor chain uses TRBV2 and TRBJ1-2; the D gene lacks a confident call. What was sequenced was PBMCs. The clonotype originates from a woman between 18 and 30 years old in good health and CMV-seropositive. The DNA sequence is given as TGTGCCAGCTTCGCCGGGGGCTACACCTTC. Translated, this is CASFAGGYTF.